The entry below gives a single T cell receptor (beta chain) sequence along with its context. The data were obtained in a study of blood T cell repertoires in COVID-19. In the study overall: COVID-19 samples from acute and convalescent phases originated in the United States, Italy and Spain. The cDNA or gDNA used as material had been derived from T cells, B-cell-depleted T cells, or PBMCs.

Per the original data handling: Amplification of reference gene primers was used by the study to estimate nucleated cell counts. Profiling relied on immunoSEQ multiplex PCR, and the TCRdb table lists in-frame clones only, not all of them. V, J and clone size are those of that table, while D and trimming were read from the DNA. The data hold 110,000 to 150,000 clones, with approximately 80% observed a single time. The receptor was isolated from a human donor in a cohort sampled during active COVID-19. The sequencing sample was made of peripheral blood.

For the CDR3, the DNA is TGTGCCAGCAGTCTAGCGGGAGCCGAAGAGACCCAGTACTTC. As protein: CASSLAGAEETQYF. This chain connects TRBV6-2 or TRBV6-3 to TRBJ2-5; the match to TRBD2 covers 10 bases. CDR1 and CDR2 from the germline V gene are MNHEY and SVGEGT. The CDR3 loop spans 14 amino acids. After removal of 5 bases from V and 3 bases from J, the junction contained 3 bases not matched to a gene.